This TCR beta chain was sequenced in a study of spatial heterogeneity in lung cancer. Study summary: TCR and UMI combinations that were unique each appeared, on average, more than ten times in raw reads.

By its share, this clonotype is medium-sized. CDR3 length: 15 residues. Germline V lookup: CDR1 MNHNY, CDR2 SVGAGI (reference sequence). The ends lost 8 bases at V and 9 bases at J; junction bases unmatched: 12. Time point of the sample: blood at routine non-recurrence follow-up after resection. No cell sorting; template was whole RNA from tumor, lung tissue or PBMC. TCRdb recomputed calls from the 5' RACE reads with MiXCR, one row per CDR3 protein. In the table there are about 1,700 distinct CDR3 sequences, over 15% of which are singletons. The sample here was PBMCs, taken at follow-up. The receptor's source is a male donor with early-stage non-small cell lung cancer. This chain uses TRBV6-6 with TRBJ2-1, with 11 positions matching TRBD1. The CDR3 DNA sequence: TGTGCCAGCGGAGACACCGGGACAGGGGGACGTGAGCAGTTCTTC. Translating it yields CASGDTGTGGREQFF.